This passage covers 29 T cell receptor beta chains from one sample sequenced in a study of long-term antiretroviral therapy in people with HIV. Version v3.0 of the immunoSEQ assay ran at survey level. TCRdb's table, derived via immunoSEQ multiplex PCR, lists solely in-frame clones and lacks some. The sample includes 9,500 to 12,000 clones, 81% of them seen just once. The material was unsorted PBMCs, obtained 1.8 years after starting antiretroviral therapy. The source is a man in his forties with HIV.

The chain links TRBV18 to TRBJ1-1; D is ambiguous. Germline V gene data show CDR1 as KGHSH and CDR2 as LQKENI. V was trimmed by 4 bases and J by 8 bases, leaving 17 bases between them. CDR3 length equals 14 residues. For the CDR3, the DNA is TGTGCCAGCTCACTTGGAGGTTTGGCGCGGGAAGCTTTCTTT. Residues: CASSLGGLAREAFF.

The V call is TRBV7-2, the J call TRBJ2-7; D remains unclear. V dropped 0 bases and J dropped 5 bases, with 14 bases sitting between them. Germline assignment: CDR1 SGHTA and CDR2 FQGNSA. CDR3 length equals 15 residues. CDR3 nucleotide sequence: TGTGCCAGCAGCTTAGCACCGACTGATACCGACGAGCAGTACTTC. It codes for CASSLAPTDTDEQYF.

In this sample, this clone turned up once. The CDR3 nucleotides are TGTGCCATCAAGTGGGACTATGGCTACACCTTC. It is translated as CAIKWDYGYTF. The chain joins TRBV10-3 to TRBJ1-2, with D uncertain. The V end was cut by 7 bases, the J end by 3 bases, with 6 bases between. The CDR3 contains 11 residues. CDR1 is ENHRY, CDR2 SYGVKD, per germline.

CDR3 region: CASSLDGARPEQYF. DNA of the CDR3: TGTGCCAGCAGCTTAGATGGGGCACGACCCGAGCAGTACTTC. This rearrangement joins TRBV11-2 to TRBJ2-7; D might be TRBD1 (5 bases). With 0 bases removed from V and 6 bases from J, the gap between germline ends came to 12 bases. CDR1 and CDR2 (germline): SGHAT, FQNNGV. The CDR3 contains 14 residues.

This chain connects TRBV6-5 to TRBJ2-4; D possibly corresponds to TRBD2 (6 bases). Germline V lookup: CDR1 MNHEY, CDR2 SVGAGI. V lost 11 bases, J lost 3 bases, and 17 bases lay in between. This CDR3 spans 14 amino acids. The CDR3, as DNA: TGTGCCGCCGGGGAGGCCTCGGGCAAAAACATTCAGTACTTC. Its translation is CAAGEASGKNIQYF.

The chain joins TRBV30 to TRBJ2-1; 7 bases line up with TRBD2. Germline V lookup: CDR1 GTSNPN, CDR2 SVGIG (reference sequence). The CDR3 has 15 amino acids. Trimming at V came to 0 bases and at J to 7 bases, leaving 9 bases not matched to a gene. For the CDR3, the DNA is TGTGCCTGGAGTGTACGAGGGAGGGCCTTTAATGAGCAGTTCTTC. This translates into CAWSVRGRAFNEQFF.

This chain's CDR3 is CASSSPLAANTEAFF. The DNA of the CDR3 is TGTGCCAGCAGCTCCCCCCTTGCAGCGAACACTGAAGCTTTCTTT. V and J are TRBV7-3 and TRBJ1-1; D unresolved. Per the germline V gene, CDR1 is SGHTA and CDR2 is FQGTGA. The CDR3 is made up of 15 amino acids. V shed 4 bases and J shed 1 base, with 13 bases lying between them.

V usage is TRBV30 and J usage is TRBJ1-3; weak D call: TRBD1 (5 bases). The CDR3 is made up of 14 amino acids. Germline CDR1 GTSNPN, CDR2 SVGIG (reference sequence). Trimming shortened V by 1 base and J by 5 bases, and 12 bases separated the two germline ends. This CDR3 reads CAWSAGYRRNTIYF. The CDR3 region has the DNA TGTGCCTGGAGTGCAGGGTATAGAAGAAACACCATATATTTT.

In this sample, this clone turned up once. This rearrangement joins TRBV2 to TRBJ1-3; D is undetermined. The CDR3 length is 16 residues. CDR1 is SNHLY, CDR2 FYNNEI, per germline. V lost 1 base to trimming and J lost 0 bases, with 10 bases between them. CDR3 sequence: CASSEGTGSSGNTIYF. DNA for the CDR3: TGTGCCAGCAGTGAAGGAACTGGCAGCTCTGGAAACACCATATATTTT.

This chain connects TRBV9 to TRBJ2-5, with 9 bases lining up with TRBD1. From germline, CDR1 is SGDLS and CDR2 YYNGEE. This CDR3 region has 16 residues. The trim removed 0 bases at V and 3 bases at J, leaving 6 bases unmatched. The CDR3 sequence is CASSVDGTGIKETQYF. CDR3 in DNA: TGTGCCAGCAGCGTAGACGGGACAGGGATAAAAGAGACCCAGTACTTC.

V usage is TRBV28 and J usage is TRBJ1-1, with a weak D call TRBD1 (6 bases). The germline V and J ends were trimmed by 4 bases and 3 bases, with 15 bases remaining between them. The CDR3 contains 15 residues. Germline CDR1 reads MDHEN; CDR2 reads SYDVKM. The CDR3 reads CASSSEGVRYTEAFF. The DNA of the CDR3 is TGTGCCAGCAGTTCCGAGGGGGTTAGGTACACTGAAGCTTTCTTT.

The gene calls are TRBV18 and TRBJ1-2, with D possibly TRBD1 on 6 matching bases. The V gene's germline CDR1 is KGHSH and CDR2 LQKENI. The CDR3 length is 14 residues. The V gene lost 3 bases and the J gene lost 2 bases, with 10 bases spanning the gap. The CDR3 nucleotides read TGTGCCAGCTCACCGACAGGAAGAAACTATGGCTACACCTTC. Translation: CASSPTGRNYGYTF.

This clone turned up a few times. This rearrangement joins TRBV11-2 to TRBJ1-2; no clear D. Trimming took off 0 bases at V and 4 bases at J, with 9 bases between the two ends. Germline lookup yields CDR1 SGHAT and CDR2 FQNNGV. The length of the CDR3 is 14 residues. The CDR3, as DNA: TGTGCCAGCAGCTTAGATTCGAACGTCTATGGCTACACCTTC. As protein: CASSLDSNVYGYTF. The variable domain in full, with the rest retrieved from reference TRBV11-2 and TRBJ1-2, is EAGVAQSPRYKIIEKRQSVAFWCNPISGHATLYWYQQILGQGPKLLIQFQNNGVVDDSQLPKDRFSAERLKGVDSTLKIQPAKLEDSAVYLCASSLDSNVYGYTFGSGTRLTVV.

The gene calls are TRBV5-5 and TRBJ2-2; D is possibly TRBD1 (6 bases). The CDR3 has 16 residues. V was clipped by 7 bases and J by 4 bases, with 20 bases between them. Germline assignment: CDR1 SGHKS and CDR2 YYEKEE (reference sequence). CDR3 bases: TGTGCCAGCGACCTAGCTCCGGACAGACTCACCGGGGAGCTGTTTTTT. The encoded protein is CASDLAPDRLTGELFF. Combining the CDR3 with reference TRBV5-5 and TRBJ2-2 gives the whole variable domain DAGVTQSPTHLIKTRGQQVTLRCSPISGHKSVSWYQQVLGQGPQFIFQYYEKEERGRGNFPDRFSARQFPNYSSELNVNALLLGDSALYLCASDLAPDRLTGELFFGEGSRLTVL.

The V gene is TRBV6-1, the J gene TRBJ2-7; 8 bases line up with TRBD2. The V segment lost 6 bases and the J segment 0 bases; nucleotides outside the gene matches: 7. The germline V gene encodes CDR1 MNHNS and CDR2 SASEGT. The CDR3 length is 15 residues. CDR3 DNA sequence: TGTGCCAGCAGGGAGGGGCTAGCGGGCTCCTACGAGCAGTACTTC. As protein: CASREGLAGSYEQYF.

Here the CDR3 DNA reads TGCGCCAGCAGCCACCTCAGGGGGCGCGAAGATACGCAGTATTTT. Encoded protein: CASSHLRGREDTQYF. This chain uses TRBV4-3 with TRBJ2-3; 8 nucleotides align to TRBD1. Germline CDR1 and CDR2: LGHNA and YSLEER. V lost 3 bases to trimming and J lost 5 bases; unmatched junction nucleotides: 7. The CDR3 contains 15 residues.

The chain has TRBV28 and TRBJ2-7, with 9 bases fitting TRBD2. With V trimmed by 3 bases and J by 5 bases, 8 bases remained unmatched. Germline values: CDR1 MDHEN, CDR2 SYDVKM. This CDR3 region has 15 residues. The DNA of the CDR3 is TGTGCCAGCAGTTTTTCCCTAGCGGGACGGAACGAGCAGTACTTC. Its translation: CASSFSLAGRNEQYF.

The V call is TRBV5-1, the J call TRBJ2-7; no clear D. Deletions cut 2 bases from V and 3 bases from J, with 15 bases between. Germline loops: CDR1 SGHRS, CDR2 YFSETQ. The CDR3 sequence is 15 residues long. This CDR3 is CASSFGNPGDYEQYF. The CDR3 DNA sequence: TGCGCCAGCAGCTTTGGAAACCCCGGAGACTACGAGCAGTACTTC.

This chain links TRBV6-1 with TRBJ2-1; D is perhaps TRBD1 (5 bases). Trimming removed 6 bases at V and 8 bases at J, with 20 bases between. Germline CDR1 MNHNS, CDR2 SASEGT. The CDR3 has 15 residues. The CDR3, as DNA: TGTGCCAGCAGCCCGTATAGGGGAAGATTAGATGAGCAGTTCTTC. Amino acids: CASSPYRGRLDEQFF.

The rearrangement uses TRBV15 and TRBJ2-2; maybe TRBD1 (6 bases). The CDR3 length is 15 residues. Germline values: CDR1 LNHNV, CDR2 YYDKDF (reference sequence). V lost 1 base and J lost 7, with 13 bases in between. DNA of the CDR3: TGTGCCACCAGCAGAGTAGGGGGTGGTGGCGGGGAGCTGTTTTTT. Translated: CATSRVGGGGGELFF. Variable domain in full (rest from reference TRBV15 and TRBJ2-2): DAMVIQNPRYQVTQFGKPVTLSCSQTLNHNVMYWYQQKSSQAPKLLFHYYDKDFNNEADTPDNFQSRRPNTSFCFLDIRSPGLGDTAMYLCATSRVGGGGGELFFGEGSRLTVL.

The rearrangement joins TRBV7-2 to TRBJ1-5; TRBD1 agrees at 7 bases. CDR1 and CDR2 (germline): SGHTA, FQGNSA. This CDR3 spans 16 amino acids. Germline trimming cut 5 bases from V and 1 base from J; bases unmatched to any gene: 8. CDR3 amino acids: CASSPTGVKSNQPQHF. The CDR3 DNA reads as TGTGCCAGCAGCCCTACAGGGGTAAAAAGCAATCAGCCCCAGCATTTT. Full variable domain (remainder filled in from reference TRBV7-2 and TRBJ1-5): GAGVSQSPSNKVTEKGKDVELRCDPISGHTALYWYRQSLGQGLEFLIYFQGNSAPDKSGLPSDRFSAERTGGSVSTLTIQRTQQEDSAVYLCASSPTGVKSNQPQHFGDGTRLSIL.

The chain uses TRBV2 and TRBJ2-3, with TRBD2 matching 8 bases. Germline values: CDR1 SNHLY, CDR2 FYNNEI. Trimming removed 7 bases from V and 2 bases from J; junction bases left unmatched: 8. This CDR3 comprises 15 residues. The DNA of the CDR3 is TGTGCCAGCAAGGGGCAGCGGGGGATCACAGATACGCAGTATTTT. Translation gives CASKGQRGITDTQYF.

The CDR3 DNA sequence: TGTGCCAGCAGCGCAGACAGGGGATCTAATCAGCCCCAGCATTTT. It is translated as CASSADRGSNQPQHF. The V and J genes are TRBV5-5 and TRBJ1-5, with TRBD1 matching over 8 bases. From germline, CDR1 is SGHKS and CDR2 YYEKEE (reference sequence). The CDR3 consists of 15 residues. V trimming: 4 bases; J trimming: 4 bases; junction bases outside the gene matches: 7. Together with reference TRBV5-5 and TRBJ1-5, the CDR3 gives the full variable domain: DAGVTQSPTHLIKTRGQQVTLRCSPISGHKSVSWYQQVLGQGPQFIFQYYEKEERGRGNFPDRFSARQFPNYSSELNVNALLLGDSALYLCASSADRGSNQPQHFGDGTRLSIL.

This chain joins TRBV2 and TRBJ2-7, with D unclear. The germline V gene encodes CDR1 SNHLY and CDR2 FYNNEI. V was trimmed by 4 bases and J by 5 bases, leaving 12 bases between them. This CDR3 has 13 amino acids. The CDR3 spells CASSGAQIHEQYF. CDR3 DNA: TGTGCCAGCAGTGGGGCCCAGATCCACGAGCAGTACTTC.

This chain joins TRBV11-2 and TRBJ1-2, with D perhaps matching TRBD1 (6 bases). Trimming left V 7 bases short and J 7 bases short, with 19 bases between. The germline gives CDR1 SGHAT, CDR2 FQNNGV. This CDR3 has 14 residues. The CDR3 DNA follows: TGTGCCAGCAACGTAGGGGGGCGCGAACTTGGCTACACCTTC. Translation: CASNVGGRELGYTF. Combining the CDR3 with reference TRBV11-2 and TRBJ1-2 gives the whole variable domain EAGVAQSPRYKIIEKRQSVAFWCNPISGHATLYWYQQILGQGPKLLIQFQNNGVVDDSQLPKDRFSAERLKGVDSTLKIQPAKLEDSAVYLCASNVGGRELGYTFGSGTRLTVV.

Only a few counts were recorded for this clone. This chain joins TRBV15 and TRBJ2-5, with TRBD2 matching 9 bases. V shed 0 bases and J 2 bases; nucleotides not matched to a gene: 13. Per germline, CDR1 LNHNV and CDR2 YYDKDF (reference sequence). The CDR3 extends over 19 amino acids. CDR3 bases: TGTGCCACCAGCAGAGAATCCCTAGCGGGAACCGCAACACAAGAGACCCAGTACTTC. Its translation: CATSRESLAGTATQETQYF.

The J gene is TRBJ2-2, the V gene TRBV18; 10 bases map to TRBD2. This CDR3 region has 17 residues. V lost 3 bases and J lost 4; bases outside the gene matches: 8. Per the germline V gene, CDR1 is KGHSH and CDR2 is LQKENI. CDR3 region: CASSPASGRGSTGELFF. The CDR3 DNA reads as TGTGCCAGCTCACCTGCTAGCGGGAGAGGGAGCACCGGGGAGCTGTTTTTT. The whole variable domain, remainder taken from reference TRBV18 and TRBJ2-2, is NAGVMQNPRHLVRRRGQEARLRCSPMKGHSHVYWYRQLPEEGLKFMVYLQKENIIDESGMPKERFSAEFPKEGPSILRIQQVVRGDSAAYFCASSPASGRGSTGELFFGEGSRLTVL.

The chain combines TRBV28 with TRBJ1-5; possible D gene TRBD1, 5 bases. The germline V gene has CDR1 MDHEN and CDR2 SYDVKM. V lost 6 bases to trimming and J lost 6 bases, with 12 bases between them. CDR3 size: 13 residues. CDR3 in amino acids: CASSPGWGQPQHF. CDR3 coding DNA: TGTGCCAGCAGCCCAGGGTGGGGTCAGCCCCAGCATTTT.

The V and J genes are TRBV2 and TRBJ2-1; D might be TRBD2 (5 bases). CDR3 length: 14 amino acids. Germline lookup yields CDR1 SNHLY and CDR2 FYNNEI. Trimming took off 4 bases at V and 7 bases at J, with 14 bases between the two ends. The CDR3: CASSGRGGRNEQFF. DNA of the CDR3: TGTGCCAGCAGTGGCCGAGGAGGAAGGAATGAGCAGTTCTTC.